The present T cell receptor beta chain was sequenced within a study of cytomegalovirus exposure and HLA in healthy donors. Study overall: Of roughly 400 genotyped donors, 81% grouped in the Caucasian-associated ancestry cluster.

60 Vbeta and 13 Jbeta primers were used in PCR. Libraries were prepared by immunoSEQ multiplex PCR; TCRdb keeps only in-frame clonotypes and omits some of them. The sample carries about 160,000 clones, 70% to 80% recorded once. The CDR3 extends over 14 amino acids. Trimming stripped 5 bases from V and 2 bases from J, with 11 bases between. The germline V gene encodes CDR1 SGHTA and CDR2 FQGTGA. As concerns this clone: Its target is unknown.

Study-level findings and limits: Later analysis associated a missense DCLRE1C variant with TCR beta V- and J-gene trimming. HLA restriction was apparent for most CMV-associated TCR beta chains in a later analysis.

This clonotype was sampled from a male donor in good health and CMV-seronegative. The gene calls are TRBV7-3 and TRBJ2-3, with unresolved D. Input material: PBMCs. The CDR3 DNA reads TGTGCCAGCAGCCCAACTTTCGTCACAGATACGCAGTATTTT. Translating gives CASSPTFVTDTQYF.